This T cell receptor beta chain stems from a study of lymphopenia after photon versus proton radiotherapy. Regarding the study as a whole: Survival link was tested only in deceased patients; proton benefit remains a possibility. After the lymphocyte nadir, photon-treated repertoires showed oligoclonal expansion, especially of CD8+ Temra cells. Post-nadir TCR diversity decline inversely tracked overall survival among those who died. Photon-treated patients lost naive T cells and TCR diversity; proton-treated stayed stable.

This CDR3 has 15 residues. CDR1 and CDR2 (germline): MNHEY, SVGAGI. The J segment lost 2 bases and the V segment lost 2 bases, leaving 5 bases of the junction unmatched. Concerning this clone itself: Its cognate antigen is unknown.

The assay was immunoSEQ multiplex PCR, and TCRdb's table has in-frame clones only and misses some. The data hold about 40,000 clones, with over 75% observed a single time. Sample: peripheral blood, taken from a patient treated with proton-based radiotherapy. The sequence derives from a woman in her seventies with pancreatic cancer. This rearrangement joins TRBV6-5 to TRBJ2-7, with 8 bases lining up with TRBD2. The CDR3, as DNA: TGTGCCAGCAGTTACGGGGGACTAGGGACCTACGAGCAGTACTTC. Amino acids: CASSYGGLGTYEQYF.